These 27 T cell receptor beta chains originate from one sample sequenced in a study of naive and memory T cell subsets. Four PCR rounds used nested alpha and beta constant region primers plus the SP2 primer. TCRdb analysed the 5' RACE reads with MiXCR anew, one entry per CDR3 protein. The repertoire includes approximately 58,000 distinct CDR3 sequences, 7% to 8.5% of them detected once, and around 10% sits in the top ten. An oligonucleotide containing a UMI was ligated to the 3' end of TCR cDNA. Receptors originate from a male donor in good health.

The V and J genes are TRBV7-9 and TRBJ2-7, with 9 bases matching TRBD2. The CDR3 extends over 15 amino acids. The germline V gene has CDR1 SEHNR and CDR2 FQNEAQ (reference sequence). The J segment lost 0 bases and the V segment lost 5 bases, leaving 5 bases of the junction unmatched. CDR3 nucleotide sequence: TGTGCCAGCAGCAAAGCTAGCGGGGCCTCCTACGAGCAGTACTTC. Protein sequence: CASSKASGASYEQYF.

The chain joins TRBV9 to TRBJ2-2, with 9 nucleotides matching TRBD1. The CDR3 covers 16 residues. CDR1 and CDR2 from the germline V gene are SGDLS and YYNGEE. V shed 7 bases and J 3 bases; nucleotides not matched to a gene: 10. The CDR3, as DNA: TGTGCCAGCTCCTGGGGGACAGGGTACGACACCGGGGAGCTGTTTTTT. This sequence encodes CASSWGTGYDTGELFF.

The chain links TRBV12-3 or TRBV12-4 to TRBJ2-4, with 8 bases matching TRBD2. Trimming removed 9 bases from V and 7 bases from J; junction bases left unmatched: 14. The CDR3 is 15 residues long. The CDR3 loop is CASSPRGGLGNIQYF. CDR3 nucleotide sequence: TGTGCCAGTTCACCCCGCGGGGGGCTGGGGAACATTCAGTACTTC.

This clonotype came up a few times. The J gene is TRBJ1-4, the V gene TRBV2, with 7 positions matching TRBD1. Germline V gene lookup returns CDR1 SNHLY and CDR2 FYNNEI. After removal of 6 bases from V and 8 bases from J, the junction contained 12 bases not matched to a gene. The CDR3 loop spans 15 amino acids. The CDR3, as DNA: TGTGCCAGCAGCCTACAGGGGACAAAAACCGAAAAACTGTTTTTT. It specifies CASSLQGTKTEKLFF.

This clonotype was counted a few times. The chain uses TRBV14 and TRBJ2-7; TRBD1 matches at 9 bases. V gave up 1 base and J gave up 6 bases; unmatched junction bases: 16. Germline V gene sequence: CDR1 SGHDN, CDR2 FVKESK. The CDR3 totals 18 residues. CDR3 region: CASSQVAYPGQGPIEQYF. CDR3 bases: TGTGCCAGCAGCCAAGTTGCCTACCCGGGACAGGGTCCAATCGAGCAGTACTTC.

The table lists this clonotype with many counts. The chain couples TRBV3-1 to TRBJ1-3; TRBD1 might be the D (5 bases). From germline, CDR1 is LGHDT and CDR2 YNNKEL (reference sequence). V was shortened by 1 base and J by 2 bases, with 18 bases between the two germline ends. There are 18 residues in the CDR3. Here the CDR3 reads CASSQATAGMVTGNTIYF. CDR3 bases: TGTGCCAGCAGCCAAGCTACTGCAGGGATGGTTACTGGAAACACCATATATTTT.

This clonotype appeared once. The CDR3: CSARTLSSWERKTDTQYF. The CDR3 region has the DNA TGCAGTGCTAGAACTTTGTCTAGCTGGGAGCGAAAAACAGATACGCAGTATTTT. V and J are TRBV20-1 and TRBJ2-3, with D perhaps TRBD2 (5 bases). CDR1 is DFQATT, CDR2 SNEGSKA, per germline (reference sequence). This CDR3 spans 18 amino acids. V lost 2 bases to trimming and J lost 3 bases, with 24 bases between them.

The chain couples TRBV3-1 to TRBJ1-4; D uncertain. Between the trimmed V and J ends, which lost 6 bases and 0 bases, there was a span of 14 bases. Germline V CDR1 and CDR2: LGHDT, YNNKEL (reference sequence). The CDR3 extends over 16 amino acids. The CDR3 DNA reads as TGTGCCAGCAGTCCTTCCTTACATGCAACTAATGAAAAACTGTTTTTT. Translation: CASSPSLHATNEKLFF.

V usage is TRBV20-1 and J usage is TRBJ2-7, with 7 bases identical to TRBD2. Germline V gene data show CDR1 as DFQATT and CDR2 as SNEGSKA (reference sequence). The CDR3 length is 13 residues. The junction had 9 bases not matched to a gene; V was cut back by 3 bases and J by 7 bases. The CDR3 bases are TGCAGTGCTAGTCAAGCGGGGCCCGGGGAGCAGTACTTC. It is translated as CSASQAGPGEQYF.

The CDR3 protein is CASSQVWPETDTEAFF. CDR3 nucleotides: TGCGCCAGCAGCCAAGTCTGGCCAGAGACCGACACTGAAGCTTTCTTT. The chain joins TRBV4-1 to TRBJ1-1; D gene unclear. This CDR3 has 16 amino acids. Germline V gives CDR1 MGHRA, CDR2 YSYEKL. Trimming took off 1 base at V and 3 bases at J, with 15 bases between the two ends.

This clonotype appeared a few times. The CDR3: CASSPSNPGQGYWGYTF. In DNA form, the CDR3 reads TGTGCCAGCAGCCCCAGTAATCCGGGACAGGGCTACTGGGGCTACACCTTC. This chain joins TRBV6-6 and TRBJ1-2, with 9 bases identical to TRBD1. Germline V lookup: CDR1 MNHNY, CDR2 SVGAGI (reference sequence). The CDR3 consists of 17 residues. Trimming took 6 bases from V and 8 from J; bases not matched to a gene: 19.

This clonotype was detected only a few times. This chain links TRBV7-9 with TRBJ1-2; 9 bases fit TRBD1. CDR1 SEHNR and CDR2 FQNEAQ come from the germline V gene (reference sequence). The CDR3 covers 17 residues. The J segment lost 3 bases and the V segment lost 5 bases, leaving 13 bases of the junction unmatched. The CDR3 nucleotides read TGTGCCAGCAGCCCAAGATTATCGGACAGGGGACACTATGGCTACACCTTC. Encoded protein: CASSPRLSDRGHYGYTF.

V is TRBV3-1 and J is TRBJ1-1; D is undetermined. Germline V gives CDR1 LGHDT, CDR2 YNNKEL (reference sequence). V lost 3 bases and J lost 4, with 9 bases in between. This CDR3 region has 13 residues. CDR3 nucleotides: TGTGCCAGCAGCCAGGGTCGGGGCACTGAAGCTTTCTTT. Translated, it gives CASSQGRGTEAFF.

In DNA form, the CDR3 reads TGCGCCAGCAGCTTGTTCAGTACCAACGCCCAAGAGACCCAGTACTTC. The encoded protein is CASSLFSTNAQETQYF. This rearrangement joins TRBV5-1 to TRBJ2-5; D uncertain. The CDR3 covers 16 residues. V lost 1 base and J 1 base, leaving 14 bases between the germline ends. Germline V gene sequence: CDR1 SGHRS, CDR2 YFSETQ.

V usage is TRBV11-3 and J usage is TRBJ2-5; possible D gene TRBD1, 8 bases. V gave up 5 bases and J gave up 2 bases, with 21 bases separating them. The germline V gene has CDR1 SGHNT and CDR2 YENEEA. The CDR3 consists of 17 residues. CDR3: CASSPDGTGGDQETQYF. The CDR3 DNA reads TGTGCCAGCAGCCCAGACGGTACAGGGGGGGATCAAGAGACCCAGTACTTC.

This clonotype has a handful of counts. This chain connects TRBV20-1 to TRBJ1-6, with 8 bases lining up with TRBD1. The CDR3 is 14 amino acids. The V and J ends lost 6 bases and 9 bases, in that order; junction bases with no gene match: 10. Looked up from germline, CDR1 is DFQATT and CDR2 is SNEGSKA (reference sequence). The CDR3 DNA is TGCAGTGCGCTCTCTGGGCAGGGGGCTTCACCCCTCCACTTT. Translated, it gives CSALSGQGASPLHF.

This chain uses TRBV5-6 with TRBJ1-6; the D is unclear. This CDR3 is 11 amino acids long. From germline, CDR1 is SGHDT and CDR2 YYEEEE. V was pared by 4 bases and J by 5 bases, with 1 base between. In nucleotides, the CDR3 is TGTGCCAGCAGCAATAATTCACCCCTCCACTTT. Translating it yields CASSNNSPLHF.

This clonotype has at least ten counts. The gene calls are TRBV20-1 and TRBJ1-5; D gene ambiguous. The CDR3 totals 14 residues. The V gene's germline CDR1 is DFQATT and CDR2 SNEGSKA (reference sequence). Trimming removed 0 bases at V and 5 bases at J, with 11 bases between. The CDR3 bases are TGCAGTGCTAGAGACCTCGGTATCGATCAGCCCCAGCATTTT. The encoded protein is CSARDLGIDQPQHF.

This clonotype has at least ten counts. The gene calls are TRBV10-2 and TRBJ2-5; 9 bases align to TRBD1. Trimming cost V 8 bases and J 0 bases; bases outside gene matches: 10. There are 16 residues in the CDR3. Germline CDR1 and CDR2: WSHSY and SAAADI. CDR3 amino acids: CASGYRGLLYQETQYF. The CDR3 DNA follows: TGCGCCAGCGGGTACAGGGGGCTATTGTACCAAGAGACCCAGTACTTC.

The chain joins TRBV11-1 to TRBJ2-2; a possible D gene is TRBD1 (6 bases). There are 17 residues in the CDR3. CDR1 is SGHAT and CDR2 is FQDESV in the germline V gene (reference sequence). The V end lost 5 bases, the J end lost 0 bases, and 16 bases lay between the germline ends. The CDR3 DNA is TGTGCCAGCAGCATCCCTTGGGGGACAACGAACACCGGGGAGCTGTTTTTT. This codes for CASSIPWGTTNTGELFF.

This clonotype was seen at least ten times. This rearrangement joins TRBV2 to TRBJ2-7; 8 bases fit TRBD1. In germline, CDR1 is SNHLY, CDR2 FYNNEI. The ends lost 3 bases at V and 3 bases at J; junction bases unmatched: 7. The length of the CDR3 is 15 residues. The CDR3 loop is CASSDGQGLYYEQYF. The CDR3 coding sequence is TGTGCCAGCAGTGATGGACAGGGTTTATACTACGAGCAGTACTTC.

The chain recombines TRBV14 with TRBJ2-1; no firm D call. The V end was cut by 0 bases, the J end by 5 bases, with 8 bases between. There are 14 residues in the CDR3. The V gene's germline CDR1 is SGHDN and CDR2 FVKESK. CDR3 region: CASSQDLFDNEQFF. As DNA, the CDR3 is TGTGCCAGCAGCCAAGATCTGTTCGACAATGAGCAGTTCTTC.

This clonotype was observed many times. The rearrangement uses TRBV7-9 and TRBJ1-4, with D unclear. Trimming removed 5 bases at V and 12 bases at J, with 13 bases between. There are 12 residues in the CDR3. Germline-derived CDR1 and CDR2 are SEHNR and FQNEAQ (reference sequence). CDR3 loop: CASSGNRVQLFF. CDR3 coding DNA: TGTGCCAGCAGCGGAAACCGGGTGCAACTGTTTTTT.

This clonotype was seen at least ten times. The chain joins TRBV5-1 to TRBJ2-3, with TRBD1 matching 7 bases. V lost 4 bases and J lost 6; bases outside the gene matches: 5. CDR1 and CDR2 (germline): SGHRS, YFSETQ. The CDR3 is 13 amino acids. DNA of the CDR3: TGCGCCAGCAGCCCGGGACAGTACGATACGCAGTATTTT. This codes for CASSPGQYDTQYF.

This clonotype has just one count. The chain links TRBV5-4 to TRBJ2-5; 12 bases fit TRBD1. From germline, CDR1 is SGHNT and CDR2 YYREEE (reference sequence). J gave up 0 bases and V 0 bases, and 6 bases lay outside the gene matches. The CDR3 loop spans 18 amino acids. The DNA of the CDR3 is TGTGCCAGCAGCTTGGGGGGACAGGGGGCTTCGTACCAAGAGACCCAGTACTTC. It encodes CASSLGGQGASYQETQYF.

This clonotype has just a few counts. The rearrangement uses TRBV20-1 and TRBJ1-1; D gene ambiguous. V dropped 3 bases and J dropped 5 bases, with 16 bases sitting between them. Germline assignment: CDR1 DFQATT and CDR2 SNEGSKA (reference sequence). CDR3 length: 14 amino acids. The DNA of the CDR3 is TGCAGTGCTAGTAACCAAGGAGGAGGGACTGAAGCTTTCTTT. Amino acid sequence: CSASNQGGGTEAFF.

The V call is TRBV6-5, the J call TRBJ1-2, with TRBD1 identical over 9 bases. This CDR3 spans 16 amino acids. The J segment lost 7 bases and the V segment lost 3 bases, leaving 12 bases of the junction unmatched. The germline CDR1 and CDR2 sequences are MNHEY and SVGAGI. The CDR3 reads CASSYAGTGKPAGYTF. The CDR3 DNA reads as TGTGCCAGCAGTTATGCCGGGACAGGGAAGCCGGCTGGCTACACCTTC.